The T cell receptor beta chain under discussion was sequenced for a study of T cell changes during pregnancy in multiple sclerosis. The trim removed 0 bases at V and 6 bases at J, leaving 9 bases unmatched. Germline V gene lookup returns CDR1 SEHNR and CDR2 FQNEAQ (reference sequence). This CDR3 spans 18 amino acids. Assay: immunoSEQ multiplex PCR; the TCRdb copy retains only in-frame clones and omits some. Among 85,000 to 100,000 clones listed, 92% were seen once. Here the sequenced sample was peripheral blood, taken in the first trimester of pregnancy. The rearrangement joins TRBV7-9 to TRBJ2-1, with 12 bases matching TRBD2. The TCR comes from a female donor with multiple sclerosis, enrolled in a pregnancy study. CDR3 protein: CASSLAGWGLAGPNEQFF. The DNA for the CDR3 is TGTGCCAGCAGCTTAGCCGGGTGGGGACTAGCGGGCCCCAATGAGCAGTTCTTC.